Following are 32 T cell receptor beta chains from one sample sequenced in a study of blood T cell repertoires in COVID-19. Libraries were prepared by immunoSEQ multiplex PCR; TCRdb keeps only in-frame clonotypes and omits some of them. In the table there are 330,000 or so clones, about 91% of which are singletons. Source material: peripheral blood. All receptors come from a man aged 25-45 years with COVID-19, enrolled during active disease.

Notes on this clone: Different DNA sequences within this sample yield the same CDR3. The chain recombines TRBV6-2 or TRBV6-3 with TRBJ1-5, with 9 bases matching TRBD1. CDR3 length equals 14 residues. CDR1 is MNHEY, CDR2 SVGEGT, per germline. The V and J ends lost 5 bases and 2 bases, in that order; junction bases with no gene match: 1. DNA for the CDR3: TGTGCCAGCAGTAGGACAGGGGGCAATCAGCCCCAGCATTTT. It translates to CASSRTGGNQPQHF.

A single count supports this clone. As DNA, the CDR3 is TGTGCCAGCAGTTCGGGACTCATGAATTCACCCCTCCACTTT. This sequence encodes CASSSGLMNSPLHF. This chain links TRBV7-2 with TRBJ1-6, with D possibly being TRBD1 (5 bases). Trimming took 6 bases from V and 7 from J, leaving 13 bases between them. Per the germline V gene, CDR1 is SGHTA and CDR2 is FQGNSA. The CDR3 has 14 amino acids. Filled out from reference TRBV7-2 and TRBJ1-6, the complete variable domain reads GAGVSQSPSNKVTEKGKDVELRCDPISGHTALYWYRQSLGQGLEFLIYFQGNSAPDKSGLPSDRFSAERTGGSVSTLTIQRTQQEDSAVYLCASSSGLMNSPLHFGNGTRLTVT.

The V gene is TRBV19, the J gene TRBJ2-1; D ambiguous. V was trimmed by 6 bases and J by 10 bases, leaving 19 bases between them. Germline V gene data show CDR1 as LNHDA and CDR2 as SQIVND (reference sequence). This CDR3 is built from 14 residues. Here the CDR3 reads CASRTSLAVVEQFF. The CDR3 nucleotides read TGTGCCAGTAGGACATCTCTGGCTGTGGTCGAGCAGTTCTTC.

This chain links TRBV3-1 (or the pseudogene TRBV3-2) with TRBJ2-1; 7 nucleotides align to TRBD2. CDR3 length equals 18 residues. In germline, CDR1 is LGHDT, CDR2 YNNKEL (reference sequence). The trim removed 0 bases at V and 2 bases at J, leaving 10 bases unmatched. The CDR3 DNA reads TGTGCCAGCAGCCAAGAAGCGGCTAGCGGAGCCCCCTACAATGAGCAGTTCTTC. It encodes CASSQEAASGAPYNEQFF.

V and J are TRBV24-1 and TRBJ2-3, with 7 bases aligning to TRBD1. V shed 4 bases and J 0 bases; nucleotides not matched to a gene: 6. The length of the CDR3 is 16 residues. Looked up from germline, CDR1 is KGHDR and CDR2 is SFDVKD. For the CDR3, the DNA is TGTGCCACCAGTGAAACCGGGACAGCTAGCACAGATACGCAGTATTTT. Translation gives CATSETGTASTDTQYF.

J is TRBJ1-1 and V is TRBV28, with a possible D match to TRBD1 (6 bases). In germline, CDR1 is MDHEN, CDR2 SYDVKM. This CDR3 is 12 amino acids long. The V and J ends lost 2 bases and 8 bases respectively, with 9 bases between them. The CDR3 bases are TGTGCCAGCAGTTTAATGGGACAAGAAGCTTTCTTT. Translating gives CASSLMGQEAFF.

The J gene is TRBJ2-1, the V gene TRBV4-2; TRBD2 agrees at 13 bases. From germline, CDR1 is LGHNA and CDR2 YNFKEQ. The CDR3 consists of 18 residues. Trimming at V came to 4 bases and at J to 5 bases, leaving 11 bases not matched to a gene. The CDR3 coding sequence is TGTGCCAGCAGCCCAAGAGCTGGACTAGCGGGGGTGAACAATGAGCAGTTCTTC. This encodes CASSPRAGLAGVNNEQFF.

CDR3 sequence reads: CASSTRSQGIEAFF. DNA of the CDR3: TGTGCCAGCAGCACGAGGTCCCAGGGAATTGAAGCTTTCTTT. This chain links TRBV7-2 with TRBJ1-1; tentatively, D is TRBD1 (5 bases). CDR1 is SGHTA and CDR2 is FQGNSA in the germline V gene. This CDR3 spans 14 amino acids. The germline V and J ends were trimmed by 5 bases and 7 bases, with 17 bases remaining between them.

The chain joins TRBV18 to TRBJ2-3; D remains unclear. The V end was cut by 0 bases, the J end by 0 bases, with 7 bases between. CDR3 length equals 15 residues. The germline V gene encodes CDR1 KGHSH and CDR2 LQKENI. Here the CDR3 reads CASSPPSTSTDTQYF. The CDR3 DNA reads TGTGCCAGCTCACCACCCTCCACTAGCACAGATACGCAGTATTTT.

The chain combines TRBV6-5 with TRBJ2-3; D is undetermined. The CDR3 sequence is 13 residues long. Germline V CDR1 and CDR2: MNHEY, SVGAGI. V gave up 5 bases and J gave up 5 bases, with 11 bases separating them. CDR3 sequence: CASSPVSGDTQYF. In DNA, the CDR3 is TGTGCCAGCAGTCCTGTATCGGGAGATACGCAGTATTTT.

The chain has TRBV5-4 and TRBJ1-1, with D maybe TRBD1 (6 bases). The germline V and J ends were trimmed by 4 bases and 2 bases, with 12 bases remaining between them. This CDR3 has 14 residues. CDR1 and CDR2 (germline): SGHNT, YYREEE (reference sequence). CDR3 loop: CASSPRQVNTEAFF. CDR3 bases: TGTGCCAGCAGCCCTCGACAGGTTAACACTGAAGCTTTCTTT.

This clone has just a few counts. V is TRBV2 and J is TRBJ1-6; a possible D gene is TRBD1 (6 bases). Germline values: CDR1 SNHLY, CDR2 FYNNEI. Trimming stripped 5 bases from V and 7 bases from J, with 12 bases between. This CDR3 region has 14 residues. CDR3 residues: CASSSGTQNSPLHF. CDR3 nucleotides: TGTGCCAGCAGTTCCGGGACACAGAATTCACCCCTCCACTTT.

The V and J genes are TRBV2 and TRBJ1-6, with 7 bases that match TRBD1. The junction had 2 bases not matched to a gene; V was cut back by 2 bases and J by 7 bases. This CDR3 has 14 amino acids. Germline assignment: CDR1 SNHLY and CDR2 FYNNEI. The CDR3 DNA reads TGTGCCAGCAGTGAAAGGGGGCACAATTCACCCCTCCACTTT. It encodes CASSERGHNSPLHF.

V and J are TRBV30 and TRBJ2-1; possible D gene TRBD2, 5 bases. V lost 1 base and J 4 bases, leaving 14 bases between the germline ends. CDR3 length: 15 amino acids. Germline lookup yields CDR1 GTSNPN and CDR2 SVGIG (reference sequence). CDR3 sequence: CAWSGGDYPYNEQFF. CDR3 DNA sequence: TGTGCCTGGAGTGGTGGTGACTACCCTTACAATGAGCAGTTCTTC.

V is TRBV18 and J is TRBJ2-7; possible D gene TRBD1, 6 bases. The CDR3 runs to 15 residues. Trimming left V 3 bases short and J 2 bases short, with 14 bases between. In germline, CDR1 is KGHSH, CDR2 LQKENI. The DNA for the CDR3 is TGTGCCAGCTCACCCCCCAGGGGAGAAACCTACGAGCAGTACTTC. Protein: CASSPPRGETYEQYF.

This clone was counted a single time. The rearrangement uses TRBV3-1 (or the pseudogene TRBV3-2) and TRBJ1-2; D is possibly TRBD1 (5 bases). Trimming left V 3 bases short and J 5 bases short, with 16 bases between. The CDR3 sequence is 15 residues long. CDR1 and CDR2 from the germline V gene are LGHDT and YNNKEL (reference sequence). Here the CDR3 DNA reads TGTGCCAGCAGCCACCACAGGAGATCGAGTTATGGCTACACCTTC. As protein: CASSHHRRSSYGYTF.

This clone was recorded once. The chain couples TRBV4-2 to TRBJ1-2, with TRBD1 identical over 10 bases. The CDR3 contains 15 residues. The germline gives CDR1 LGHNA, CDR2 YNFKEQ. The ends lost 1 base at V and 8 bases at J; junction bases unmatched: 7. The CDR3 bases are TGTGCCAGCAGCCAAGGCGACAGGGGGCCTTGGGGCTACACCTTC. It encodes CASSQGDRGPWGYTF.

The rearrangement joins TRBV5-1 to TRBJ2-7, with D perhaps matching TRBD1 (6 bases). The CDR3 sequence is 14 residues long. Trimming shortened V by 0 bases and J by 8 bases, and 15 bases separated the two germline ends. Germline CDR1 is SGHRS and CDR2 is YFSETQ. CDR3 sequence: CASSLGTALGQQYF. As DNA, the CDR3 is TGCGCCAGCAGCTTGGGGACAGCCCTAGGGCAGCAGTACTTC.

The chain is built from TRBV19 and TRBJ1-3; TRBD1 matches at 7 bases. The length of the CDR3 is 14 residues. The germline V gene encodes CDR1 LNHDA and CDR2 SQIVND (reference sequence). Trimming took 3 bases from V and 2 from J; bases not matched to a gene: 1. CDR3 sequence: CASSIDRAGNTIYF. As DNA, the CDR3 is TGTGCCAGTAGTATCGACAGGGCTGGAAACACCATATATTTT. Full variable domain (remainder filled in from reference TRBV19 and TRBJ1-3): DGGITQSPKYLFRKEGQNVTLSCEQNLNHDAMYWYRQDPGQGLRLIYYSQIVNDFQKGDIAEGYSVSREKKESFPLTVTSAQKNPTAFYLCASSIDRAGNTIYFGEGSWLTVV.

The rearrangement uses TRBV6-5 and TRBJ2-6; tentative D call: TRBD1 (6 bases). Germline V gives CDR1 MNHEY, CDR2 SVGAGI. V gave up 2 bases and J gave up 0 bases, with 8 bases separating them. The CDR3 runs 16 residues. The CDR3 spells CASSYTGSSGANVLTF. CDR3 DNA sequence: TGTGCCAGCAGTTACACAGGGTCCTCTGGGGCCAACGTCCTGACTTTC.

This rearrangement joins TRBV7-2 to TRBJ2-1; 9 bases fit TRBD2. The CDR3 has 19 amino acids. Germline CDR1 is SGHTA and CDR2 is FQGNSA. Losses at the gene ends were 0 bases for V and 3 bases for J; bases not matched to a gene: 12. In nucleotides, the CDR3 is TGTGCCAGCAGCTTAGCGCGAAGCGGCGGGAGGGCGGTCTACAATGAGCAGTTCTTC. Protein sequence: CASSLARSGGRAVYNEQFF.

This clone was seen only a few times. J is TRBJ2-3 and V is TRBV7-2, with 9 bases that match TRBD1. V trimming: 7 bases; J trimming: 3 bases; junction bases outside the gene matches: 5. CDR3 length: 14 residues. CDR1 and CDR2 from the germline V gene are SGHTA and FQGNSA. CDR3 in amino acids: CASTLTGGTDTQYF. The CDR3 DNA follows: TGTGCCAGCACCCTGACAGGGGGAACAGATACGCAGTATTTT.

This rearrangement joins TRBV3-1 (or the pseudogene TRBV3-2) to TRBJ2-2; TRBD1 aligns across 11 bases. The J segment lost 2 bases and the V segment lost 1 base, leaving 0 bases of the junction unmatched. This CDR3 spans 16 amino acids. Per the germline V gene, CDR1 is LGHDT and CDR2 is YNNKEL (reference sequence). CDR3 protein: CASSQGTGGNTGELFF. DNA for the CDR3: TGTGCCAGCAGCCAAGGGACAGGGGGCAACACCGGGGAGCTGTTTTTT.

The chain has TRBV24-1 and TRBJ2-1; D gene unclear. Trimming left V 10 bases short and J 4 bases short, with 16 bases between. This CDR3 region has 14 residues. CDR1 KGHDR and CDR2 SFDVKD come from the germline V gene. CDR3: CATSSELLYNEQFF. CDR3 nucleotides: TGTGCCACATCCTCGGAGCTTCTGTACAATGAGCAGTTCTTC.

The chain uses TRBV27 and TRBJ2-1; 10 positions agree with TRBD2. Germline lookup yields CDR1 MNHEY and CDR2 SMNVEV (reference sequence). J was trimmed by 8 bases and V by 3 bases; bases with no gene match: 7. This CDR3 is 15 amino acids long. This CDR3 reads CASSLLSGGRYEQFF. In nucleotides, the CDR3 is TGTGCCAGCAGTTTGCTTAGCGGGGGGCGTTATGAGCAGTTCTTC.

The chain links TRBV21-1 to TRBJ2-1; TRBD1, as called in the table, went unchecked against the DNA. TRBV21-1 counts as a pseudogene. The length of the CDR3 is 14 residues. The DNA for the CDR3 is TGTGCCAGCAGCAACATAAGACAGGTCAATGAGCAGTTCTTC. Encoded protein: CASSNIRQVNEQFF.

This clone was observed a handful of times. J is TRBJ2-7 and V is TRBV7-6, with a weak D call TRBD2 (7 bases). The ends were cut back, 1 base at V and 5 bases at J, with 18 bases in the middle. There are 16 residues in the CDR3. Germline loops: CDR1 SGHVS, CDR2 FNYEAQ. CDR3 sequence (DNA): TGTGCCAGCAGCTTAGAGGGGGTGGGAGGGACCGACGAGCAGTACTTC. Translation: CASSLEGVGGTDEQYF.

The V and J genes are TRBV7-2 and TRBJ1-5; the D gene is possibly TRBD1 (6 bases). Between the trimmed V and J ends, which lost 6 bases and 5 bases, there was a span of 14 bases. The CDR3 length is 14 residues. Germline assignment: CDR1 SGHTA and CDR2 FQGNSA. CDR3 sequence: CASSGGQPYQPQHF. In DNA form, the CDR3 reads TGTGCCAGCAGTGGAGGACAGCCTTATCAGCCCCAGCATTTT.

The rearrangement uses TRBV5-1 and TRBJ1-4, with 7 bases lining up with TRBD1. The V gene end was trimmed by 4 bases and the J gene end by 6 bases; junction bases not matched to a gene: 6. Looked up from germline, CDR1 is SGHRS and CDR2 is YFSETQ. The CDR3 is 14 amino acids. CDR3 amino acids: CASSPGTVHEKLFF. As DNA, the CDR3 is TGCGCCAGCAGCCCGGGGACAGTTCATGAAAAACTGTTTTTT.

The chain uses TRBV29-1 and TRBJ2-5, with no clear D. This CDR3 region has 13 residues. Trimming left V 4 bases short and J 5 bases short, with 14 bases between. Germline-derived CDR1 and CDR2 are SQVTM and ANQGSEA. CDR3 sequence: CSVGAAVVETQYF. CDR3 nucleotide sequence: TGCAGCGTTGGGGCAGCCGTTGTGGAGACCCAGTACTTC.

This chain connects TRBV11-2 to TRBJ1-2; TRBD1 matches 10 bases. Germline V CDR1 and CDR2: SGHAT, FQNNGV. V lost 4 bases to trimming and J lost 8 bases; unmatched junction nucleotides: 10. This CDR3 has 15 amino acids. CDR3 bases: TGTGCCAGCAGCTCGCTGGGACAGGGGAGGGGAGGCTACACCTTC. This translates into CASSSLGQGRGGYTF.

The V call is TRBV3-1 (or the pseudogene TRBV3-2), the J call TRBJ2-1; 15 bases line up with TRBD2. CDR1 LGHDT and CDR2 YNNKEL come from the germline V gene (reference sequence). Trimming removed 4 bases from V and 11 bases from J; junction bases left unmatched: 3. CDR3 length: 14 residues. CDR3 sequence: CASSPGLAGGKQFF. DNA for the CDR3: TGTGCCAGCAGCCCCGGACTAGCGGGGGGGAAGCAGTTCTTC.